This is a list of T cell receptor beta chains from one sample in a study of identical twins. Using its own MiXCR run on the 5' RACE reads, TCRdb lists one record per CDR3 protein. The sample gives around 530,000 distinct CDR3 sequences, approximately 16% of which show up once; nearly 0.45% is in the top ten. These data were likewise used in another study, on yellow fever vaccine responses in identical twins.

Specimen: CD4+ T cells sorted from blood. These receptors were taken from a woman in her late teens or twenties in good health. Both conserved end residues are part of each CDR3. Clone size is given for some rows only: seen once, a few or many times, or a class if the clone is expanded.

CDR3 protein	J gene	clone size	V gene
CATSREVHTEAFF	TRBJ1-1	many	TRBV15
CATSDPGRIGELFF	TRBJ2-2	few	TRBV24-1
CASRGGQYPNEQFF	TRBJ2-1	.	TRBV12-3/TRBV12-4
CASSSYSGARETQYF	TRBJ2-5	.	TRBV7-2
CASSRLAGAVGDDNEQFF	TRBJ2-1	.	TRBV11-2
CASRSHRLALRNTDTQYF	TRBJ2-3	.	TRBV4-1
CASRGQIYGYTF	TRBJ1-2	few	TRBV2
CASSGGQGYQPQHF	TRBJ1-5	few	TRBV18
CASTGTSGRGTGELFF	TRBJ2-2	.	TRBV28
CASRINMNSNQPQHF	TRBJ1-5	.	TRBV28
CASSTRTDTFAYGYTF	TRBJ1-2	.	TRBV27
CASSPRQDGYTF	TRBJ1-2	.	TRBV12-3/TRBV12-4
CASSPKRDSADTQYF	TRBJ2-3	.	TRBV12-3/TRBV12-4
CASSTYRGTDYGYTF	TRBJ1-2	.	TRBV28
CASSYTRVREKDTQYF	TRBJ2-3	few	TRBV7-8
CASSVGPGELFF	TRBJ2-2	many	TRBV5-1
CASSSDPNEQFF	TRBJ2-1	.	TRBV7-9
CASSLVRPTNTGELFF	TRBJ2-2	.	TRBV5-1
CSAPSRLAGFTDTQYF	TRBJ2-3	.	TRBV20-1
CASSLGHHGDYGYTF	TRBJ1-2	few	TRBV5-1
CASSYGQGVTEAFF	TRBJ1-1	few	TRBV6-5
CSASWQGAETQYF	TRBJ2-5	.	TRBV20-1
CASSFDLGQETQYF	TRBJ2-5	.	TRBV7-9
CASSPEHLNYGYTF	TRBJ1-2	many	TRBV7-8
CASSPLGKTGAQFF	TRBJ2-1	few	TRBV6-1
CASNGINSGANVLTF	TRBJ2-6	few	TRBV6-1
CATGLEADTQYF	TRBJ2-3	once	TRBV10-3
CASSSEGRASYEQYF	TRBJ2-7	.	TRBV5-4
CASSEARLAGAAYEQYF	TRBJ2-7	few	TRBV6-1
CASAGVQETQYF	TRBJ2-5	few	TRBV2
CATSARGSTSFDTQYF	TRBJ2-3	.	TRBV15
CASSPRDRARDTEAFF	TRBJ1-1	many	TRBV12-3/TRBV12-4
CASAPSRQGVETQYF	TRBJ2-5	.	TRBV3-1
CASSVEAGDALGELFF	TRBJ2-2	few	TRBV9
CASSLRQQETQYF	TRBJ2-5	many	TRBV28
CASSRTSGMAADTQYF	TRBJ2-3	.	TRBV27
CASRAGATDTQYF	TRBJ2-3	few	TRBV2